This T cell receptor (beta chain) derives from a study of blood T cell repertoires in COVID-19. The wider study: The origin of the acute and convalescent COVID-19 samples was the United States, Italy and Spain. Sample material is recorded as cDNA or gDNA derived from T cells, B-cell-depleted T cells, or PBMCs.

V dropped 5 bases and J dropped 0 bases, with 16 bases sitting between them. CDR3 length equals 16 residues. Germline CDR1 reads ENHRY; CDR2 reads SYGVKD. Methods used by the authors: Amplifying reference gene primers gave estimates of nucleated cell counts. Some clones are missing from TCRdb's copy, which holds only in-frame ones; the method was immunoSEQ multiplex PCR. The V and J calls and the clone size are those of that table, but D and trimming were determined from the DNA. The sample lists 200,000 to 250,000 clones; around 82% were seen once. Specimen: peripheral blood. J is TRBJ1-2 and V is TRBV10-3, with D perhaps matching TRBD1 (6 bases). The origin of this receptor is a woman aged 80 or over with acute or convalescent COVID-19. Written as DNA, the CDR3 is TGTGCCATCAGTCAAGGGACCGACAGGACTAACTATGGCTACACCTTC. Its translation: CAISQGTDRTNYGYTF.